This T cell receptor beta chain was captured in a study of glioma-infiltrating T cells. V gave up 3 bases and J gave up 7 bases, with 9 bases separating them. This CDR3 region has 12 residues. Overall study findings and caveats: Non-neoplastic patients had below-expected tissue-blood divergence, while all gliomas exceeded expectation. Tissue and blood shared very few CDR3 sequences.

Judged by abundance, this clonotype is medium-sized. As yet, its antigen is unknown. Amplification of TCR alpha and beta CDR3 regions from RNA used iRepertoire nested multiplex PCR. MiXCR, run by TCRdb on the multiplex PCR reads, gives a single entry per CDR3 protein. The data contain 4,500 to 7,500 distinct CDR3 sequences, over 25% of them singletons. This TCR was recovered from a human donor with low-grade glioma or glioblastoma, undergoing nonglioma brain surgery, or in good health (not recorded which). What was sequenced was glioma tissue, nonneoplastic brain tissue, or PBMCs (not recorded which). The chain joins TRBV12-3 or TRBV12-4 to TRBJ1-1, with D possibly TRBD1 on 5 matching bases. Here the CDR3 reads CASSFNQGEAFF. The CDR3 nucleotides read TGTGCCAGCAGTTTTAACCAGGGTGAAGCTTTCTTT.